This T cell receptor (beta chain) came from a study of shared clonotypes between healthy human individuals. Produced via immunoSEQ multiplex PCR; TCRdb's table is partial and in-frame only. The sample shows approximately 640,000 clones, 90% of them seen only once. The CDR3 runs 17 residues. V was cut by 0 bases and J by 0 bases, with 12 bases left in between. Germline CDR1 MNHNS, CDR2 SASEGT. This chain uses TRBV6-1 with TRBJ2-1; D remains ambiguous. The sequenced material came from memory CD8+ T cells from PBMCs. Subset: CD45RO+ cells pooled with CCR7-negative TemRA cells. The sequence was obtained from a man aged 18 to 29 in good health. Some clones in this sample may be carry-over from other donors' samples. The CDR3 spells CASSEALGGRSYNEQFF. CDR3 nucleotides: TGTGCCAGCAGTGAAGCGCTTGGCGGCCGCTCCTACAATGAGCAGTTCTTC.